The 19 T cell receptor beta chains presented below share a single source sample, sequenced in a study of OX40 agonist ivuxolimab in advanced cancers. TCRdb keeps only in-frame clones here, not all; method: immunoSEQ multiplex PCR. The profile covers 50,000 to 75,000 clones, with around 89% appearing a single time and 14% taken by the ten largest. The material was CD4+ or CD8+ T cells sorted from blood, obtained in a trial of the OX40 agonist ivuxolimab. All receptors come from an adult with an advanced solid tumor such as melanoma, head and neck, liver or kidney cancer.

This clone was recorded only once. V gene TRBV25-1 combines with J gene TRBJ2-5, with D hard to call. The ends were cut back, 0 bases at V and 2 bases at J, with 4 bases in the middle. The CDR3 consists of 13 residues. CDR1 is MGHDK, CDR2 SYGVNS, per germline. The CDR3 nucleotides are TGTGCCAGCAGTGAATACCTACAAGAGACCCAGTACTTC. It specifies CASSEYLQETQYF. Full variable domain (remainder filled in from reference TRBV25-1 and TRBJ2-5): EADIYQTPRYLVIGTGKKITLECSQTMGHDKMYWYQQDPGMELHLIHYSYGVNSTEKGDLSSESTVSRIRTEHFPLTLESARPSHTSQYLCASSEYLQETQYFGPGTRLLVL.

This rearrangement joins TRBV19 to TRBJ2-2; unclear D gene. The CDR3 contains 15 residues. The germline CDR1 and CDR2 sequences are LNHDA and SQIVND (reference sequence). The V gene lost 2 bases and the J gene lost 6 bases, with 13 bases spanning the gap. CDR3 DNA sequence: TGTGCCAGTAGTATAAAACGGGCCCGGGCCGGGGAGCTGTTTTTT. This codes for CASSIKRARAGELFF.

The genes are TRBV27 and TRBJ2-7, with TRBD1 identical over 7 bases. The CDR3 is 13 residues long. Unmatched junction bases numbered 2, after V lost 6 bases and J lost 0 bases. Germline assignment: CDR1 MNHEY and CDR2 SMNVEV (reference sequence). The DNA of the CDR3 is TGTGCCAGCAGGGACAGGCCCTCCTACGAGCAGTACTTC. It translates to CASRDRPSYEQYF.

The chain combines TRBV19 with TRBJ1-5; weak D call: TRBD1 (6 bases). This CDR3 region has 16 residues. The ends were cut back, 3 bases at V and 4 bases at J, with 16 bases in the middle. CDR1 is LNHDA, CDR2 SQIVND, per germline (reference sequence). CDR3 residues: CASSIRDTGTNQPQHF. CDR3 nucleotides: TGTGCCAGTAGTATCCGGGACACAGGAACGAATCAGCCCCAGCATTTT.

The V and J genes are TRBV10-3 and TRBJ2-1, with 7 bases that match TRBD1. The CDR3 loop spans 15 amino acids. Germline lookup yields CDR1 ENHRY and CDR2 SYGVKD. After removal of 10 bases from V and 7 bases from J, the junction contained 16 bases not matched to a gene. CDR3 coding DNA: TGTGCCACCCAGAGACAGGGCCTTAATGGGAATGAGCAGTTCTTC. Translating it yields CATQRQGLNGNEQFF.

The rearrangement links TRBV7-8 to TRBJ2-1; D might be TRBD1 or TRBD2, each matching 6 bases. This CDR3 is 13 amino acids long. The ends were cut back, 1 base at V and 6 bases at J, with 7 bases in the middle. CDR1 is SGHVS and CDR2 is FQNEAQ in the germline V gene. The CDR3: CASSLGGANEQFF. The CDR3 DNA is TGTGCCAGCAGCTTAGGGGGGGCCAATGAGCAGTTCTTC.

The chain uses TRBV13 and TRBJ2-7; 7 bases are shared with TRBD1. CDR1 is PRHDT, CDR2 FYEKMQ, per germline (reference sequence). This CDR3 is 16 amino acids long. The V gene end was trimmed by 0 bases and the J gene end by 3 bases; junction bases not matched to a gene: 8. CDR3 sequence reads: CASSLGSPAGGYEQYF. The CDR3 DNA is TGTGCCAGCAGCTTAGGCTCTCCGGCAGGGGGCTACGAGCAGTACTTC. The variable domain in full, completed from reference TRBV13 and TRBJ2-7, reads AAGVIQSPRHLIKEKRETATLKCYPIPRHDTVYWYQQGPGQDPQFLISFYEKMQSDKGSIPDRFSAQQFSDYHSELNMSSLELGDSALYFCASSLGSPAGGYEQYFGPGTRLTVT.

The V gene is TRBV19, the J gene TRBJ1-1, with D possibly TRBD1 on 6 matching bases. The CDR3 runs to 15 residues. Germline V gene lookup returns CDR1 LNHDA and CDR2 SQIVND (reference sequence). Trimming pared 3 bases from V and 7 bases from J, leaving 18 bases between. DNA for the CDR3: TGTGCCAGTAGTATCCCTCGGGGGGCAGGGGTTGAAGCTTTCTTT. It translates to CASSIPRGAGVEAFF.

V is TRBV29-1 and J is TRBJ1-1; a weak D match, TRBD1 (6 bases). Germline lookup yields CDR1 SQVTM and CDR2 ANQGSEA. The CDR3 is made up of 15 amino acids. V gave up 4 bases and J gave up 0 bases, with 15 bases separating them. The CDR3 protein is CSVVRGAMMNTEAFF. The CDR3 coding sequence is TGCAGCGTTGTCAGGGGCGCGATGATGAACACTGAAGCTTTCTTT.

This clone has a single count. The V call is TRBV27, the J call TRBJ2-1, with 9 bases identical to TRBD2. The CDR3 has 16 amino acids. CDR1 and CDR2 (germline): MNHEY, SMNVEV (reference sequence). The V segment lost 2 bases and the J segment 8 bases; nucleotides outside the gene matches: 10. The CDR3 nucleotides read TGTGCCAGCAGTTTAGTCGGCGGGAGGGCTGTATATGAGCAGTTCTTC. Translation gives CASSLVGGRAVYEQFF.

This sequence joins TRBV2 and TRBJ2-3; 11 bases agree with TRBD1. The length of the CDR3 is 15 residues. Germline values: CDR1 SNHLY, CDR2 FYNNEI. Losses at the gene ends were 2 bases for V and 6 bases for J; bases not matched to a gene: 4. In DNA, the CDR3 is TGTGCCAGCAGTGAAAGGACAGGGGGCTGGGATACGCAGTATTTT. It encodes CASSERTGGWDTQYF.

This clone was recorded once. The rearrangement joins TRBV15 to TRBJ2-1; TRBD2 matches 9 bases. CDR1 is LNHNV, CDR2 YYDKDF, per germline (reference sequence). This CDR3 comprises 17 residues. The ends lost 6 bases at V and 0 bases at J; junction bases unmatched: 9. The CDR3 bases are TGTGCCACCAGGGTCGGTAGCGGGAGTTTCTCCTACAATGAGCAGTTCTTC. Its protein product is CATRVGSGSFSYNEQFF.

This chain links TRBV5-1 with TRBJ2-3, with 9 bases aligning to TRBD1. With 4 bases clipped from V and 4 bases from J, the junction kept 7 bases outside the gene matches. Looked up from germline, CDR1 is SGHRS and CDR2 is YFSETQ. This CDR3 comprises 15 residues. The CDR3 DNA follows: TGCGCCAGCAGCCTACAGGGGGCGAGCGCAGATACGCAGTATTTT. This translates into CASSLQGASADTQYF.

This chain links TRBV13 with TRBJ1-2; a weak D match, TRBD1 (5 bases). Germline CDR1 and CDR2: PRHDT and FYEKMQ (reference sequence). The CDR3 is made up of 14 amino acids. The V gene lost 2 bases and the J gene lost 3 bases, with 10 bases spanning the gap. CDR3 nucleotides: TGTGCCAGCAGCTTATTTGCAGGGTACTATGGCTACACCTTC. Translation gives CASSLFAGYYGYTF.

V is TRBV15 and J is TRBJ2-4, with D perhaps TRBD1 (6 bases). From germline, CDR1 is LNHNV and CDR2 YYDKDF (reference sequence). Trimming took 2 bases from V and 3 from J, leaving 11 bases between them. This CDR3 contains 15 residues. The CDR3 sequence is CATSRTGFGKNIQYF. The CDR3, as DNA: TGTGCCACCAGCAGAACAGGGTTCGGCAAAAACATTCAGTACTTC.

CDR3 sequence (DNA): TGTGCCAGCAGCGCCACCCTGGGATTAGGGAATGAGCAGTTCTTC. It codes for CASSATLGLGNEQFF. V is TRBV9 and J is TRBJ2-1; D gene uncertain. The CDR3 extends over 15 amino acids. Germline-derived CDR1 and CDR2 are SGDLS and YYNGEE. V gave up 3 bases and J gave up 7 bases, with 17 bases separating them.

This clone is judged medium-sized. The V and J genes are TRBV27 and TRBJ2-7; no definite D call. V gave up 8 bases and J gave up 0 bases, with 8 bases separating them. The length of the CDR3 is 12 residues. Germline V gene sequence: CDR1 MNHEY, CDR2 SMNVEV (reference sequence). The CDR3 loop is CASSTNSYEQYF. DNA of the CDR3: TGTGCCAGCTCCACTAACTCCTACGAGCAGTACTTC.

J is TRBJ2-7 and V is TRBV28; D ambiguous. This CDR3 contains 15 residues. V shed 7 bases and J shed 5 bases, with 21 bases lying between them. CDR1 is MDHEN and CDR2 is SYDVKM in the germline V gene. The CDR3, as DNA: TGTGCCAGCAACAACGAGATGTCCGATCGGGACGAGCAGTACTTC. This translates into CASNNEMSDRDEQYF.

The chain employs TRBV5-1 and TRBJ1-1; 9 bases are shared with TRBD1. The length of the CDR3 is 15 residues. Trimming removed 4 bases from V and 0 bases from J; junction bases left unmatched: 4. Germline lookup yields CDR1 SGHRS and CDR2 YFSETQ. For the CDR3, the DNA is TGCGCCAGCAGCCAAGGACAGGGGATGAACACTGAAGCTTTCTTT. Protein sequence: CASSQGQGMNTEAFF. Together with reference TRBV5-1 and TRBJ1-1, the CDR3 gives the full variable domain: KAGVTQTPRYLIKTRGQQVTLSCSPISGHRSVSWYQQTPGQGLQFLFEYFSETQRNKGNFPGRFSGRQFSNSRSEMNVSTLELGDSALYLCASSQGQGMNTEAFFGQGTRLTVV.